Each of the 2 T cell receptor beta chains below was sequenced from the same sample in a study of regulatory T cells in long-lasting Graves disease. Through Arm-PCR of CDR3 regions and iRepertoire HTBI primers, TCR beta libraries were built. TCRdb re-called the multiplex PCR reads with MiXCR, one entry per CDR3 protein. Here the sample spans roughly 400,000 distinct CDR3 sequences, roughly a fifth being singletons. Time point described: persistent/refractory GD, antithyroid drugs over 5 years with positive TRAb. There was RNA extracted from PBMCs, and the TCR library was made from it. This sample comprised peripheral blood mononuclear cells (PBMCs), obtained when the disease was refractory, from a patient treated with antithyroid drugs. Source of these receptors: a female donor with Graves disease.

The chain couples TRBV13 to TRBJ1-3; D not certain. This CDR3 is built from 14 residues. Germline V gene lookup returns CDR1 PRHDT and CDR2 FYEKMQ (reference sequence). V was pared by 11 bases and J by 0 bases, with 14 bases between. The CDR3 region is CASQEKSSGNTIYF. CDR3 in DNA: TGTGCCTCCCAGGAAAAAAGCTCTGGAAACACCATATATTTT. The entire variable domain, with the rest obtained from reference TRBV13 and TRBJ1-3, is as follows: AAGVIQSPRHLIKEKRETATLKCYPIPRHDTVYWYQQGPGQDPQFLISFYEKMQSDKGSIPDRFSAQQFSDYHSELNMSSLELGDSALYFCASQEKSSGNTIYFGEGSWLTVV.

This clonotype showed up many times. The V and J genes are TRBV19 and TRBJ1-1; D gene uncertain. V was clipped by 6 bases and J by 1 base, with 6 bases between them. CDR3 length equals 12 residues. CDR1 is LNHDA and CDR2 is SQIVND in the germline V gene (reference sequence). The CDR3 DNA reads as TGTGCCAGTAGGACGCAGAACACTGAAGCTTTCTTT. The encoded protein is CASRTQNTEAFF.